This T cell receptor (beta chain) was sequenced in a study of blood T cells in healthy people across ages (dated by TCRdb to about 2015). A note on the overall study: Template switching captured roughly one uniquely barcoded TCR beta cDNA molecule per two T cells in model experiments. Using deep sequencing normalized with unique cDNA molecular identifiers, the study measured how TCR beta repertoire diversity changes with age. The donors were divided into four age groups: young (average approximately 17 years), middle-aged (roughly 40), aged (approximately 64) and long-lived (nearly 85). Donors of different ages were randomly distributed across sequencing lanes to avoid experimental bias. Two additional independent replicas of 1 million unique cDNA reads from the same blood draw were analyzed for two donors (one aged 18 to 30 and one aged 80 or older).

What the study reported, not specific to this receptor: Estimates of total diversity based on one million sequenced T cells were regarded as lower bounds and as underestimates. Donor CMV infection status was unknown, potentially confounding age-related changes in expanded clonotypes. Observed TCR beta diversity per million T cells fell roughly linearly with age, and a significant reduction was already apparent by age roughly 40. The long-lived group showed more naive CD4+ T cells, fewer expanded clones and increased TCR diversity than the aged group, suggesting age selection. A strong correlation was found between observed TCR beta diversity and the percentage of naive T cells measured by flow cytometry. Because profiling used bulk unsorted PBMCs, naive and antigen-experienced compartments could not be compared conclusively.

Library method: 5' RACE. Instrument on record: Illumina HiSeq 2500. A second roughly 6 to 11 cycle PCR used a sample-barcoded 5' primer and a J-beta primer mix. A template-switch 5' adaptor carrying 12 random nucleotides introduced a unique molecular identifier onto each TCR beta cDNA molecule. Each sample yielded at least 3 million CDR3-containing paired-end reads. First-strand cDNA was synthesized from all RNA with the Mint cDNA synthesis kit, primed by a TRBC-specific oligonucleotide. All cDNA was treated with uracil-DNA glycosylase and then went through a first 18-cycle PCR with the universal primers M1SS and BC2_uni_R. For the original study's pipeline: For normalization, 1 million high-quality reads, each with a distinct molecular identifier, were randomly selected from each sample. Reads with shared molecular identifiers were discarded instead of being binned into consensus sequences. MiTCR, set to a Q25 quality threshold and the strictest error-elimination algorithm, was used for CDR3 identification, clonotype clustering and error correction. A nonparametric unseen species model using Euler transformation provided a lower-bound estimate of total TCR beta diversity. Through fastp at Q25 and MiXCR, TCRdb rebuilt clones from the public reads, retaining in-frame beta chains. CDR3 protein duplicates are merged, each entry listing the most common genes and DNA. The V and J calls shown here were made by TCRdb, not taken from the authors' results. This sample comprises roughly 1.5 million distinct CDR3 sequences, 35% to 45% of them detected only once. The biggest ten clones account for about 4% of the sample.

Spanning cysteine to phenylalanine, the CDR3 consists of 13 amino acids. Of the read, only the CDR3 DNA is kept; its 39 bases are in frame from base 1. From the germline V gene, CDR1 is ENHRY and CDR2 is SYGVKD. Systemically healthy Caucasian individuals from Russia, roughly 40 in total and aged about 6 to 95 years, were included as donors. Ten milliliters of peripheral blood were drawn from each donor into EDTA-treated Vacutainer tubes. Ficoll-Paque density-gradient centrifugation was used to isolate PBMCs, with at least 6.5 million per sample. Trizol reagent was used to extract total RNA from the PBMCs, yielding at least 5 micrograms per sample. Naive CD45RAhigh/CD27high T cell percentages were measured by flow cytometry on a PBMC aliquot from every donor. The sample holds a few counts of this clonotype. Its antigen target is currently unknown. The input lacks base qualities; no much larger clone sits a single base away.

The V gene is TRBV10-3 and the J gene is TRBJ2-7, with 7 central nucleotides matching TRBD1. The end of the DNA aligns better with TRBJ2-5, so the J call may be wrong. The receptor was isolated from a woman between 18 and 29 years old in good health. Sample: blood. CDR3 protein: CAISVTGKETQYF. The DNA sequence is given as TGTGCCATCAGCGTGACAGGGAAGGAGACCCAGTACTTC.